This is a list of T cell receptor beta chains from one sample in a study of CD8+ T cells in alopecia areata. Here immunoSEQ multiplex PCR was the method, and the copy in TCRdb shows in-frame clones only, minus some. The sample lists about 210,000 clones; approximately 47% were seen once. Here the sequenced sample was CD4+ T cells sorted from blood, taken at roughly week 38, from a patient treated with tofacitinib. The receptors were gathered from a human donor with alopecia areata. Each CDR3 is given with its conserved first and last residue. Fields, in order: J gene, clone size, D gene, V gene, CDR3 protein, CDR3 DNA. The D gene is left open where the match is weak. Part of the rows lack a size; the others show once, few, many or a class for expanded clones.

>TRBJ1-1|few|-|TRBV4-1
CASSQDGTEAFF
TGCGCCAGCAGCCAAGACGGCACTGAAGCTTTCTTT
>TRBJ2-7|-|-|TRBV5-4
CASSLFRANEQYF
TGTGCCAGCAGCTTGTTCAGGGCCAACGAGCAGTACTTC
>TRBJ1-1|-|-|TRBV19
CASSKNTEAFF
TGTGCCAGTAGCAAGAACACTGAAGCTTTCTTT
>TRBJ2-7|few|-|TRBV29-1
CSVAMGAYEQYF
TGCAGCGTTGCTATGGGGGCCTACGAGCAGTACTTC
>TRBJ2-7|-|-|TRBV20-1
CSAHRDEQYF
TGCAGTGCTCACAGGGACGAGCAGTACTTC
>TRBJ1-5|few|-|TRBV2
CASSAQKALPQHF
TGTGCCAGCAGTGCGCAGAAAGCTCTACCCCAGCATTTT
>TRBJ1-2|many|-|TRBV2
CASSASTRTNYGYTF
TGTGCCAGCAGCGCGTCGACAAGAACTAACTATGGCTACACCTTC
>TRBJ1-5|few|-|TRBV2
CASTPGPNQPQHF
TGTGCCAGCACTCCGGGTCCTAATCAGCCCCAGCATTTT
>TRBJ1-5|-|TRBD1|TRBV10-3
CAISGGQGSEPQHF
TGTGCCATCAGTGGGGGACAGGGGTCGGAGCCCCAGCATTTT
>TRBJ1-1|many|-|TRBV5-1
CASTRGIDTEAFF
TGCGCCAGCACGAGGGGGATCGACACTGAAGCTTTCTTT
>TRBJ2-6|many|-|TRBV27
CASRHHGSGANVLTF
TGTGCCAGCAGACACCATGGGTCTGGGGCCAACGTCCTGACTTTC
>TRBJ1-4|-|-|TRBV29-1
CSVRGGEKLFF
TGCAGCGTTAGGGGAGGGGAAAAACTGTTTTTT
>TRBJ2-1|-|-|TRBV4-2
CASSQDYGSRLTNNEQFF
TGTGCCAGCAGCCAAGACTATGGTAGCCGCTTAACCAACAATGAGCAGTTCTTC
>TRBJ2-3|few|-|TRBV4-2
CASSQAGTRLRVDTQYF
TGTGCCAGCAGCCAGGCTGGGACGCGACTCAGGGTAGATACGCAGTATTTT
>TRBJ2-3|many|TRBD2|TRBV7-8
CASSITLAGVKDTQYF
TGTGCCAGCAGCATTACTCTAGCGGGAGTAAAGGATACGCAGTATTTT
>TRBJ1-1|few|-|TRBV30
CAWTHTGTEAFF
TGTGCCTGGACCCACACGGGCACTGAAGCTTTCTTT
>TRBJ2-7|-|TRBD2|TRBV5-1
CASSLATSGIGYEQYF
TGCGCCAGCAGCTTGGCAACTAGCGGGATAGGGTACGAGCAGTACTTC
>TRBJ2-1|few|TRBD2|TRBV7-9
CASSLDKKAGGHEQFF
TGTGCCAGCAGCTTAGACAAGAAGGCGGGAGGGCATGAGCAGTTCTTC
>TRBJ2-7|-|-|TRBV30
CAWSPSPGREQYF
TGTGCCTGGAGTCCTAGCCCGGGAAGGGAGCAGTACTTC
>TRBJ2-5|-|TRBD1|TRBV11-2
CASSLAGGTQYF
TGTGCCAGCAGCTTAGCAGGGGGGACCCAGTACTTC
>TRBJ2-1|once|-|TRBV6-6
CASSLTAGNGEQFF
TGTGCCAGCAGCCTAACGGCTGGGAACGGTGAGCAGTTCTTC
>TRBJ2-7|-|TRBD2|TRBV6-5
CASSPAGGSEQYF
TGTGCCAGCAGTCCAGCGGGAGGAAGCGAGCAGTACTTC
>TRBJ2-2|-|-|TRBV11-3
CASSRGQGAGELFF
TGTGCCAGCAGCCGTGGGCAGGGCGCCGGGGAGCTGTTTTTT
>TRBJ2-7|-|TRBD2|TRBV29-1
CSVVSGRRNEQYF
TGCAGCGTGGTTAGCGGGAGGAGAAACGAGCAGTACTTC
>TRBJ1-5|few|-|TRBV5-6
CASWGPQHF
TGTGCCAGCTGGGGGCCCCAGCATTTT
>TRBJ1-1|-|-|TRBV5-1
CASSLGLNTEAFF
TGCGCCAGCAGCTTGGGACTGAACACTGAAGCTTTCTTT
>TRBJ2-7|-|TRBD1|TRBV2
CATGTAYEQYF
TGTGCCACCGGGACAGCATACGAGCAGTACTTC
>TRBJ2-7|-|TRBD1|TRBV6-6
CASSSPTGHEQYF
TGTGCCAGCAGTTCCCCGACAGGGCACGAGCAGTACTTC
>TRBJ2-3|-|TRBD1|TRBV7-2
CASSFRQGSTDTQYF
TGTGCCAGCAGCTTCCGACAGGGAAGCACAGATACGCAGTATTTT
>TRBJ2-7|-|-|TRBV6-6
CASSYRDGYEQYF
TGTGCCAGCAGTTACCGGGACGGTTACGAGCAGTACTTC
>TRBJ2-3|once|TRBD2|TRBV9
CASSATSGSSDTQYF
TGTGCCAGCAGCGCGACTAGCGGGAGCTCAGATACGCAGTATTTT
>TRBJ2-2|few|-|TRBV7-3
CASSSRPTGELFF
TGTGCCAGCAGCTCCCGACCGACCGGGGAGCTGTTTTTT
>TRBJ2-1|-|-|TRBV27
CASRRDLGSYNEQFF
TGTGCCAGCAGACGGGACCTCGGCTCCTACAATGAGCAGTTCTTC
>TRBJ2-5|-|TRBD1|TRBV29-1
CSVGGTEETQYF
TGCAGCGTTGGGGGGACAGAAGAGACCCAGTACTTC
>TRBJ2-7|few|TRBD2|TRBV11-2
CASTGLAGPGSSYEQYF
TGTGCCAGCACCGGACTAGCGGGACCCGGGAGCTCCTACGAGCAGTACTTC
>TRBJ2-5|few|-|TRBV18
CASSPQGAETQYF
TGTGCCAGCTCACCACAGGGCGCGGAGACCCAGTACTTC
>TRBJ1-4|few|-|TRBV5-1
CASSSVGGTNEKLFF
TGCGCCAGCAGCTCCGTGGGGGGCACTAATGAAAAACTGTTTTTT
>TRBJ1-1|few|-|TRBV14
CASSQRHRESTEAFF
TGTGCCAGCAGTCAGAGGCACAGGGAGAGCACTGAAGCTTTCTTT
>TRBJ2-5|-|-|TRBV18
CASSPQQGETQYF
TGTGCCAGCTCACCACAGCAGGGAGAGACCCAGTACTTC
>TRBJ2-1|few|TRBD2|TRBV29-1
CSVGSGTTSNEQFF
TGCAGCGTTGGCTCCGGGACTACTTCCAATGAGCAGTTCTTC
>TRBJ2-5|-|-|TRBV6-1
CASSRDNQETQYF
TGTGCCAGCAGCCGGGACAACCAAGAGACCCAGTACTTC
>TRBJ2-5|-|TRBD2|TRBV9
CASSVGLAGETQYF
TGTGCCAGCAGCGTGGGACTAGCGGGAGAGACCCAGTACTTC
>TRBJ2-1|-|TRBD2|TRBV7-2
CASSFGGSSAIRNEQFF
TGTGCCAGCAGCTTCGGCGGGAGCTCCGCCATTCGGAATGAGCAGTTCTTC